This T cell receptor beta chain derives from a study of T cells in localized non-small cell lung cancer. By share, this clone counts as large (0.1 to 1%). Its matching antigen is unknown. Findings and caveats of the study: Among the tissues sampled, uninvolved adjacent lung had the highest T cell clonality, above tumor.

Sequencing was performed with immunoSEQ multiplex PCR; in TCRdb, only in-frame clones are kept and a portion is missing. This sample has 30,000 to 40,000 clones, with about nine tenths found just once. With V trimmed by 2 bases and J by 5 bases, 15 bases remained unmatched. Germline V gives CDR1 SGHTA, CDR2 FQGTGA. The CDR3 contains 19 residues. The chain is built from TRBV7-3 and TRBJ2-1; 10 nucleotides align to TRBD1. The specimen comprised peripheral blood, sampled before any cancer treatment. This clonotype was sampled from a woman between 35 and 70 years old with stage I lung adenocarcinoma. CDR3 bases: TGTGCCAGCAGCTTATTCGTCTTGAGGGGGACAGGGGCGGACAATGAGCAGTTCTTC. This translates into CASSLFVLRGTGADNEQFF.